This note documents a single T cell receptor (beta chain) sequence. Antigen unknown. Produced via immunoSEQ multiplex PCR; TCRdb's table is partial and in-frame only. The repertoire holds about 67,000 clones, with 84% as singletons. Germline-derived CDR1 and CDR2 are MDHEN and SYDVKM. The length of the CDR3 is 17 residues. V lost 7 bases and J lost 2; bases outside the gene matches: 17. The sample is drawn from a study of T cell responses to AZD1222 COVID-19 vaccine. Across the study: Analysis merged second doses at about 4 or about 12 weeks. Overall study results and limits: Females made up more of the donors, who were largely white British, and clonal diversity may have come out too low. Repertoire sampling was restricted to post-peak T cell response timepoints.

The rearrangement links TRBV28 to TRBJ2-7; TRBD2 matches 7 bases. The TCR originated in an adult in good health. The input for sequencing was peripheral blood, taken on day 0 of AZD1222 vaccination. Written as DNA, the CDR3 is TGTGCCAGCACCCAAACGGCGGAGCGGGGAGACCCCTACGAGCAGTACTTC. As protein: CASTQTAERGDPYEQYF.